This entry lists 24 T cell receptor beta chains sequenced from one sample in a study of blood T cell repertoires in COVID-19. The method was immunoSEQ multiplex PCR; TCRdb's version includes in-frame clones alone and lacks a portion of them. The data show 80,000 or so clones, with almost 85% seen just once and about 9.4% held by the top ten. The sequenced sample consisted of peripheral blood. The receptors derive from a man aged 55-75 years with acute or convalescent COVID-19.

The chain couples TRBV29-1 to TRBJ2-3, with 10 nucleotides matching TRBD1. This CDR3 contains 16 residues. CDR1 and CDR2 (germline): SQVTM, ANQGSEA. J gave up 3 bases and V 0 bases, and 6 bases lay outside the gene matches. CDR3: CSVEDRRGQGTDTQYF. For the CDR3, the DNA is TGCAGCGTTGAAGATCGGAGGGGACAGGGGACAGATACGCAGTATTTT.

The chain links TRBV7-9 to TRBJ1-1; D is uncertain. Trimming took off 2 bases at V and 1 base at J, with 5 bases between the two ends. The germline V gene has CDR1 SEHNR and CDR2 FQNEAQ (reference sequence). The CDR3 has 13 amino acids. For the CDR3, the DNA is TGTGCCAGCAGCTTATTAGAGAACACTGAAGCTTTCTTT. Amino acid sequence: CASSLLENTEAFF.

The chain uses TRBV3-1 (or the pseudogene TRBV3-2) and TRBJ1-5, with 7 bases identical to TRBD1. Trimming at V came to 6 bases and at J to 7 bases, leaving 9 bases not matched to a gene. Germline V gene lookup returns CDR1 LGHDT and CDR2 YNNKEL (reference sequence). CDR3 size: 14 residues. This chain's CDR3 is CASSLTGDGQPQHF. CDR3 DNA: TGTGCCAGCAGTCTCACAGGGGATGGGCAGCCCCAGCATTTT.

The V and J genes are TRBV24-1 and TRBJ2-7; 12 bases are a match to TRBD1. The CDR3 consists of 15 residues. Germline-derived CDR1 and CDR2 are KGHDR and SFDVKD. V lost 4 bases to trimming and J lost 7 bases; unmatched junction nucleotides: 7. The CDR3 here is CATSDRDRGLGEQYF. As DNA, the CDR3 is TGTGCCACCAGTGACCGGGACAGGGGGCTGGGAGAGCAGTACTTC.

The rearrangement uses TRBV18 and TRBJ2-7, with 7 nucleotides matching TRBD1. The V segment lost 3 bases and the J segment 2 bases; nucleotides outside the gene matches: 4. The CDR3 has 14 amino acids. Germline CDR1 and CDR2: KGHSH and LQKENI. As DNA, the CDR3 is TGTGCCAGCTCACCTTCCGGACAGGCCTACGAGCAGTACTTC. Encoded protein: CASSPSGQAYEQYF.

Comments on this clone: The same CDR3 also results from other DNA sequences found in this sample. The chain has TRBV7-2 and TRBJ2-3; no clear D. CDR3 size: 13 residues. Trimming took off 5 bases at V and 0 bases at J, with 6 bases between the two ends. Germline CDR1 is SGHTA and CDR2 is FQGNSA. The CDR3 reads CASSPGSTDTQYF. The DNA for the CDR3 is TGTGCCAGCAGCCCAGGAAGCACAGATACGCAGTATTTT.

This clone was recorded a few times. The V and J genes are TRBV7-2 and TRBJ1-1; D ambiguous. V dropped 3 bases and J dropped 1 base, with 12 bases sitting between them. The CDR3 runs 15 residues. The germline CDR1 and CDR2 sequences are SGHTA and FQGNSA. CDR3 sequence reads: CASSLGPLGNTEAFF. DNA of the CDR3: TGTGCCAGCAGCTTGGGCCCCCTGGGGAACACTGAAGCTTTCTTT.

The chain recombines TRBV2 with TRBJ1-1; a weak D match, TRBD1 (5 bases). This CDR3 is 16 amino acids long. Germline CDR1 and CDR2: SNHLY and FYNNEI. V was cut by 1 base and J by 10 bases, with 22 bases left in between. The CDR3 DNA reads as TGTGCCAGCAGTGAAGGGTACTTTGACACTGCCGGGGGAGCTTTCTTT. Amino acids: CASSEGYFDTAGGAFF.

The V and J genes are TRBV4-3 and TRBJ2-7; D is undetermined. V was cut by 1 base and J by 0 bases, with 7 bases left in between. Germline V lookup: CDR1 LGHNA, CDR2 YSLEER. The CDR3 has 14 residues. Written as DNA, the CDR3 is TGCGCCAGCAGCCAAGGCAGGATCTCCTACGAGCAGTACTTC. Its protein product is CASSQGRISYEQYF.

This clone showed up just a few times. This chain connects TRBV3-1 (or the pseudogene TRBV3-2) to TRBJ2-7; 11 positions match TRBD2. The CDR3 consists of 16 residues. With 4 bases clipped from V and 5 bases from J, the junction kept 10 bases outside the gene matches. Per the germline V gene, CDR1 is LGHDT and CDR2 is YNNKEL (reference sequence). The CDR3 nucleotides are TGTGCCAGCAGCCCCGGACTAGCGGGCCTTGCTAACGAGCAGTACTTC. It encodes CASSPGLAGLANEQYF.

The CDR3 DNA reads TGTGCCACCAAGGGGTTCTCTAACTATGGCTACACCTTC. It yields the protein CATKGFSNYGYTF. The chain combines TRBV7-2 with TRBJ1-2, with D perhaps matching TRBD1 (5 bases). Germline V gene sequence: CDR1 SGHTA, CDR2 FQGNSA. This CDR3 is 13 amino acids long. V lost 10 bases, J lost 0 bases, and 12 bases lay in between.

The chain recombines TRBV6-5 with TRBJ1-1; a possible D gene is TRBD1 (6 bases). Trimming took off 6 bases at V and 1 base at J, with 12 bases between the two ends. Germline V CDR1 and CDR2: MNHEY, SVGAGI. The CDR3 runs 14 residues. The CDR3 DNA sequence: TGTGCCAGCAGGGTCCAACAGGGGAACACTGAAGCTTTCTTT. This encodes CASRVQQGNTEAFF.

The gene calls are TRBV6-5 and TRBJ2-1, with 10 bases matching TRBD2. J was trimmed by 8 bases and V by 6 bases; bases with no gene match: 4. In germline, CDR1 is MNHEY, CDR2 SVGAGI. The CDR3 runs 13 residues. CDR3 in amino acids: CASSQRGGYEQFF. The CDR3 nucleotides are TGTGCCAGCAGCCAGCGGGGGGGCTATGAGCAGTTCTTC.

The V and J genes are TRBV4-1 and TRBJ1-5, with D tentatively TRBD1 (5 bases). CDR3 length: 16 amino acids. The germline V and J ends were trimmed by 3 bases and 6 bases, with 18 bases remaining between them. Germline assignment: CDR1 MGHRA and CDR2 YSYEKL. The CDR3 loop reads CASSHHPRETLQPQHF. CDR3 sequence (DNA): TGCGCCAGCAGCCACCACCCCAGGGAAACGCTTCAGCCCCAGCATTTT.

CDR3 sequence reads: CASSEEVYGYTF. The CDR3 DNA reads TGTGCCAGCAGCGAGGAGGTCTATGGCTACACCTTC. The chain combines TRBV7-9 with TRBJ1-2; D uncertain. With 5 bases removed from V and 4 bases from J, the gap between germline ends came to 8 bases. Looked up from germline, CDR1 is SEHNR and CDR2 is FQNEAQ (reference sequence). CDR3 size: 12 residues.

In its sample, this clone was seen once. This chain links TRBV29-1 with TRBJ2-3; the D is unclear. In germline, CDR1 is SQVTM, CDR2 ANQGSEA. CDR3 length: 14 residues. Trimming took 2 bases from V and 1 from J, leaving 10 bases between them. The DNA for the CDR3 is TGCAGCGTTGAACGAGGTTCTGGCACAGATACGCAGTATTTT. This codes for CSVERGSGTDTQYF.

The chain recombines TRBV19 with TRBJ2-5; TRBD1 might be the D (5 bases). V gave up 1 base and J gave up 5 bases, with 11 bases separating them. CDR1 LNHDA and CDR2 SQIVND come from the germline V gene (reference sequence). The length of the CDR3 is 14 residues. CDR3 bases: TGTGCCAGTAGTATAGGCCAAAACAGGGAGACCCAGTACTTC. It specifies CASSIGQNRETQYF.

The CDR3 region is CASSQRPSRNEQFF. In DNA form, the CDR3 reads TGTGCCAGCAGCCAACGGCCTAGCCGAAATGAGCAGTTCTTC. The chain carries TRBV16 and TRBJ2-1, with TRBD2 as a possible D gene (5 bases). Trimming took off 2 bases at V and 7 bases at J, with 12 bases between the two ends. The germline V gene has CDR1 KGHSY and CDR2 FQNENV. This CDR3 contains 14 residues.

The chain couples TRBV30 to TRBJ1-5; 7 bases map to TRBD1. Trimming took 2 bases from V and 5 from J; bases not matched to a gene: 3. The CDR3 extends over 13 amino acids. CDR1 and CDR2 (germline): GTSNPN, SVGIG (reference sequence). In DNA, the CDR3 is TGTGCCTGGAGTCGGGACAGTGATCAGCCCCAGCATTTT. Translation gives CAWSRDSDQPQHF.

The rearrangement links TRBV2 to TRBJ2-3, with a tentative D call TRBD1 (5 bases). The CDR3 sequence is 15 residues long. Germline-derived CDR1 and CDR2 are SNHLY and FYNNEI. V lost 5 bases and J lost 1, with 13 bases in between. CDR3 nucleotide sequence: TGTGCCAGCAGTCCGCAAGGGGCCGGCACAGATACGCAGTATTTT. Its protein product is CASSPQGAGTDTQYF.

This sequence joins TRBV3-1 (or the pseudogene TRBV3-2) and TRBJ1-2, with a tentative D call TRBD1 (6 bases). Germline lookup yields CDR1 LGHDT and CDR2 YNNKEL (reference sequence). The CDR3 spans 15 residues. V lost 3 bases, J lost 2 bases, and 13 bases lay in between. For the CDR3, the DNA is TGTGCCAGCAGCCAGGTTCGGACAGTGAACTATGGCTACACCTTC. Its translation: CASSQVRTVNYGYTF.

The rearrangement uses TRBV7-2 and TRBJ1-3, with 7 bases identical to TRBD1. The length of the CDR3 is 15 residues. From germline, CDR1 is SGHTA and CDR2 FQGNSA. J lost 4 bases, V lost 1 base, and 4 bases had no gene match. In DNA form, the CDR3 reads TGTGCCAGCAGCTTAGAGAAGGGGGCGGGAAACACCATATATTTT. Translated, it gives CASSLEKGAGNTIYF. Together with reference TRBV7-2 and TRBJ1-3, the CDR3 gives the full variable domain: GAGVSQSPSNKVTEKGKDVELRCDPISGHTALYWYRQSLGQGLEFLIYFQGNSAPDKSGLPSDRFSAERTGGSVSTLTIQRTQQEDSAVYLCASSLEKGAGNTIYFGEGSWLTVV.

The chain combines TRBV24-1 with TRBJ2-3; 7 bases are a match to TRBD2. Unmatched junction bases numbered 13, after V lost 12 bases and J lost 2 bases. Germline assignment: CDR1 KGHDR and CDR2 SFDVKD. The length of the CDR3 is 15 residues. The CDR3 region is CAPEGPAGNTDTQYF. The CDR3 DNA sequence: TGTGCCCCCGAAGGGCCAGCGGGGAACACAGATACGCAGTATTTT.

The chain employs TRBV6-2 or TRBV6-3 and TRBJ1-1, with D possibly TRBD1 on 5 matching bases. The CDR3 is 18 residues long. V lost 2 bases, J lost 5 bases, and 24 bases lay in between. Looked up from germline, CDR1 is MNHEY and CDR2 is SVGEGT. The CDR3 DNA reads as TGTGCCAGCAGTTACGGGGCCGGGGTGCGGGGGAGATGGACTGAAGCTTTCTTT. This encodes CASSYGAGVRGRWTEAFF.